The source of this T cell receptor beta chain is a study of STAT5B mutations in CD4+ large granular lymphocyte leukemia. Study-level findings and limits: Higher CD4+ than CD8+ T-LGLL clonality might reflect small sample size.

Control samples were healthy donors' buffy coats. In the case of this clone: What it recognizes is unknown.

Germline CDR1 reads SGHNT; CDR2 reads YYREEE (reference sequence). Trimming took 4 bases from V and 5 from J; bases not matched to a gene: 10. The CDR3 is 16 residues long. Source study methods: The detection floor for productive clonotype frequency was 2.59 x 10-5. Profiled with immunoSEQ multiplex PCR; TCRdb holds only in-frame clones, not every one. That table supplies the V and J calls and clone size; D and trimming were determined from the DNA. The table includes under 40,000 clones, around 66% detected once. This chain connects TRBV5-4 to TRBJ2-2; 8 nucleotides agree with TRBD2. The TCR sequence derives from a human donor in good health. The sequenced material came from CD4+ T cells from blood buffy coats. The CDR3 loop is CASSPGGGSGTGELFF. CDR3 sequence (DNA): TGTGCCAGCAGCCCCGGGGGGGGCTCGGGGACCGGGGAGCTGTTTTTT. Using reference TRBV5-4 and TRBJ2-2 for the parts outside the CDR3, the full variable domain is ETGVTQSPTHLIKTRGQQVTLRCSSQSGHNTVSWYQQALGQGPQFIFQYYREEENGRGNFPPRFSGLQFPNYSSELNVNALELDDSALYLCASSPGGGSGTGELFFGEGSRLTVL.